The 13 T cell receptor beta chains below were found in one sample sequenced in a study of blood T cell repertoires in COVID-19. Some clones are missing from TCRdb's copy, which holds only in-frame ones; the method was immunoSEQ multiplex PCR. Seen here are 330,000 or so clones, 75% to 90% observed once, and the top ten hold about 5%. Source material: PBMCs or T cells enriched from blood (not recorded which). The source of these receptors is a man aged 25 to 40 who had recovered from COVID-19.

The rearrangement uses TRBV6-5 and TRBJ1-2, with TRBD1 matching 7 bases. This CDR3 has 15 amino acids. Germline values: CDR1 MNHEY, CDR2 SVGAGI. V was pared by 5 bases and J by 5 bases, with 11 bases of the junction left unmatched. The CDR3 region is CASSPLGQLLYGYTF. CDR3 nucleotide sequence: TGTGCCAGCAGTCCCTTGGGACAGCTCCTTTATGGCTACACCTTC.

V gene TRBV18 combines with J gene TRBJ2-3; 13 bases line up with TRBD2. J was trimmed by 2 bases and V by 6 bases; bases with no gene match: 8. The CDR3 sequence is 17 residues long. Germline CDR1 is KGHSH and CDR2 is LQKENI. CDR3: CASSPPTSGGATDTQYF. The DNA of the CDR3 is TGTGCCAGCTCGCCGCCTACTAGCGGGGGGGCCACAGATACGCAGTATTTT.

This clone is a singleton in its sample. V gene TRBV30 combines with J gene TRBJ2-7; a possible D gene is TRBD1 (6 bases). The V end was cut by 8 bases, the J end by 2 bases, with 10 bases between. The length of the CDR3 is 11 residues. Germline CDR1 GTSNPN, CDR2 SVGIG (reference sequence). CDR3 coding DNA: TGTGCCGAAGGGGGACCCTACGAGCAGTACTTC. Amino acid sequence: CAEGGPYEQYF.

The chain recombines TRBV6-4 with TRBJ2-1; the D is unclear. Trimming took 0 bases from V and 10 from J, leaving 4 bases between them. The CDR3 runs 11 residues. CDR1 is MRHNA and CDR2 is SNTAGT in the germline V gene. The CDR3 nucleotides are TGTGCCAGCAGTGACTCCAGAGAGCAGTTCTTC. Translating it yields CASSDSREQFF.

This chain uses TRBV3-1 (or the pseudogene TRBV3-2) with TRBJ2-3, with 14 bases that match TRBD2. Germline CDR1 reads LGHDT; CDR2 reads YNNKEL (reference sequence). V trimming: 6 bases; J trimming: 5 bases; junction bases outside the gene matches: 4. The CDR3 is 15 residues long. The CDR3: CASRRLAGGEDTQYF. CDR3 in DNA: TGTGCCAGCAGGAGACTAGCGGGGGGGGAAGATACGCAGTATTTT.

This rearrangement joins TRBV7-9 to TRBJ2-7, with a possible D match to TRBD2 (5 bases). The CDR3 totals 13 residues. Germline CDR1 is SEHNR and CDR2 is FQNEAQ (reference sequence). The V end was cut by 6 bases, the J end by 1 base, with 10 bases between. The CDR3 reads CASRYGGSYEQYF. The CDR3 DNA is TGTGCCAGCAGGTACGGAGGATCCTACGAGCAGTACTTC.

The V call is TRBV2, the J call TRBJ1-4, with 7 bases lining up with TRBD1. The germline CDR1 and CDR2 sequences are SNHLY and FYNNEI. V lost 10 bases to trimming and J lost 3 bases; unmatched junction nucleotides: 5. The CDR3 is 13 residues long. CDR3 sequence reads: CANTRGSNEKLFF. CDR3 coding DNA: TGTGCCAACACCAGGGGGTCTAATGAAAAACTGTTTTTT.

In DNA form, the CDR3 reads TGTGCCAGTAGGACAGCGTTCTCTGGAAACACCATATATTTT. It yields the protein CASRTAFSGNTIYF. The V call is TRBV19, the J call TRBJ1-3; TRBD1 is a possible D gene (5 bases). The germline V gene has CDR1 LNHDA and CDR2 SQIVND (reference sequence). CDR3 length equals 14 residues. V lost 6 bases, J lost 0 bases, and 9 bases lay in between.

The J gene is TRBJ1-6, the V gene TRBV30, with 9 bases aligning to TRBD1. The V segment lost 7 bases and the J segment 4 bases; nucleotides outside the gene matches: 14. The germline gives CDR1 GTSNPN, CDR2 SVGIG (reference sequence). The CDR3 has 17 residues. DNA for the CDR3: TGTGCCTCCTCGCGGACAGGGGTCTCCATTTATAATTCACCCCTCCACTTT. It translates to CASSRTGVSIYNSPLHF.

The chain couples TRBV19 to TRBJ1-2; D unclear. The CDR3 has 11 amino acids. V lost 6 bases and J 6 bases, leaving 8 bases between the germline ends. Germline-derived CDR1 and CDR2 are LNHDA and SQIVND (reference sequence). This CDR3 is CASRFGDGYTF. CDR3 DNA sequence: TGTGCCAGTAGGTTCGGTGATGGCTACACCTTC.

The CDR3 loop is CASSLDRNTEAFF. The DNA for the CDR3 is TGTGCCAGCTCACTTGACAGGAACACTGAAGCTTTCTTT. The chain couples TRBV18 to TRBJ1-1; a possible D gene is TRBD1 (5 bases). Germline V lookup: CDR1 KGHSH, CDR2 LQKENI. Trimming pared 4 bases from V and 1 base from J, leaving 7 bases between. This CDR3 is built from 13 residues.

The CDR3 is CASSPLRGSQETQYF. CDR3 DNA: TGCGCCAGCAGCCCCCTCCGGGGGAGCCAAGAGACCCAGTACTTC. This chain uses TRBV4-1 with TRBJ2-5; possibly TRBD2 for D (6 bases). V gave up 4 bases and J gave up 1 base, with 13 bases separating them. This CDR3 spans 15 amino acids. Germline lookup yields CDR1 MGHRA and CDR2 YSYEKL.

In its sample, this clone was seen a few times. V usage is TRBV9 and J usage is TRBJ2-5, with D possibly being TRBD2 (6 bases). The V end was cut by 1 base, the J end by 5 bases, with 18 bases between. CDR3 size: 16 residues. Germline V gene sequence: CDR1 SGDLS, CDR2 YYNGEE. The CDR3 protein is CASSVRPSGGKETQYF. The CDR3 DNA reads TGTGCCAGCAGCGTACGGCCCTCGGGCGGGAAGGAGACCCAGTACTTC. The full variable domain, with the rest looked up from reference TRBV9 and TRBJ2-5, is DSGVTQTPKHLITATGQRVTLRCSPRSGDLSVYWYQQSLDQGLQFLIQYYNGEERAKGNILERFSAQQFPDLHSELNLSSLELGDSALYFCASSVRPSGGKETQYFGPGTRLLVL.